The rows below give T cell receptor beta chains drawn from one sample of a study of response to subunit inactivated influenza vaccine. TCRdb analysed the RT-PCR reads with MiXCR anew, one entry per CDR3 protein. The sample lists around 750,000 distinct CDR3 sequences, 21% occurring once. The specimen comprised PBMCs from blood, sampled about 5 days after vaccination. Receptors originate from a man aged 45-65 years who received an inactivated influenza vaccine. Both conserved end residues are part of each CDR3. The order of the fields is J gene, clone size, V gene, D gene, CDR3 DNA, CDR3 protein. D genes are given only for firm matches. Some rows mark clone size as missing; the rest say once, few, many or name a class of expanded clone.

J: TRBJ1-1
size: few
V: TRBV30
D: -
DNA: TGTGCCTGGAGCCACTCCTGGCCGGAAGGCACTGAAGCTTTCTTT
CDR3: CAWSHSWPEGTEAFF

J: TRBJ2-7
size: -
V: TRBV7-6
D: TRBD1
DNA: TGTGCCAGCGGCCAGACAGGGAACTCCTACGAGCAGTACTTC
CDR3: CASGQTGNSYEQYF

J: TRBJ2-3
size: few
V: TRBV6-6
D: -
DNA: TGTGCCAGCAGGAAATTCACAGATACGCAGTATTTT
CDR3: CASRKFTDTQYF

J: TRBJ2-1
size: -
V: TRBV4-3
D: -
DNA: TGCGCCAGCAGCCAGGACTCGAAAGGAGGCTCCTACAATGAGCAGTTCTTC
CDR3: CASSQDSKGGSYNEQFF

J: TRBJ2-1
size: -
V: TRBV4-3
D: -
DNA: TGCGCCAGCAGCCAAGACGGTTCCTACCCCAATGAGCAGTTCTTC
CDR3: CASSQDGSYPNEQFF

J: TRBJ2-7
size: -
V: TRBV29-1
D: -
DNA: TGCAGCGTTGAAGGGTCGGGGTTTGAGCAGTACTTC
CDR3: CSVEGSGFEQYF

J: TRBJ2-7
size: many
V: TRBV20-1
D: TRBD2
DNA: TGCAGTGCTAGAGAATTGCGACTAGCGGAGACCTACGAGCAGTACTTC
CDR3: CSARELRLAETYEQYF

J: TRBJ2-1
size: -
V: TRBV3-1
D: TRBD1
DNA: TGTGCCAGCAGCCGGAGACAGGGGGGATGGAATGAGCAGTTCTTC
CDR3: CASSRRQGGWNEQFF

J: TRBJ2-1
size: few
V: TRBV27
D: -
DNA: TGTGCCAGCAGTTCACTGACCAGCTACAATGAGCAGTTCTTC
CDR3: CASSSLTSYNEQFF

J: TRBJ1-1
size: -
V: TRBV5-1
D: -
DNA: TGCGCCAGCAGCCCCTGGCAGGGGCTGATGAACACTGAAGCTTTCTTT
CDR3: CASSPWQGLMNTEAFF

J: TRBJ2-3
size: many
V: TRBV5-6
D: -
DNA: TGTGCCAGCAGCTTGTCTTCTCGGACAGATACGCAGTATTTT
CDR3: CASSLSSRTDTQYF

J: TRBJ2-5
size: -
V: TRBV7-9
D: -
DNA: TGTGCCAGCAGCTTAGAAGGTTACGAGACCCAGTACTTC
CDR3: CASSLEGYETQYF

J: TRBJ2-5
size: -
V: TRBV5-1
D: TRBD2
DNA: TGCGCCAGCAGCTTAAGGACTAGCGGAAGCCAAGAGACCCAGTACTTC
CDR3: CASSLRTSGSQETQYF

J: TRBJ2-5
size: few
V: TRBV3-1
D: TRBD1
DNA: TGTGCCAGCAGCGAGACGGGACAGGGTTTCGAGACCCAGTACTTC
CDR3: CASSETGQGFETQYF

J: TRBJ2-5
size: few
V: TRBV5-1
D: -
DNA: TGCGCCAGCAGCTTGGTGGGGGGTGCTGAGACCCAGTACTTC
CDR3: CASSLVGGAETQYF

J: TRBJ2-7
size: -
V: TRBV27
D: -
DNA: TGTGCCAGCAGTTTATCGAAAACAGCGAGGTCCTACGAGCAGTACTTC
CDR3: CASSLSKTARSYEQYF

J: TRBJ1-1
size: few
V: TRBV12-3/TRBV12-4
D: TRBD1
DNA: TGTGCCAGCAGTCGACAGGGGAATCTTAGGGTGAACACTGAAGCTTTCTTT
CDR3: CASSRQGNLRVNTEAFF

J: TRBJ2-7
size: few
V: TRBV15
D: -
DNA: TGTGCCACCAGCCCGAACTCCCCGTCCTACGAGCAGTACTTC
CDR3: CATSPNSPSYEQYF

J: TRBJ2-5
size: -
V: TRBV12-3/TRBV12-4
D: -
DNA: TGTGCCAGCAGTTTATGGACGGGATTGGGGGAGACCCAGTACTTC
CDR3: CASSLWTGLGETQYF

J: TRBJ2-1
size: -
V: TRBV4-1
D: TRBD1
DNA: TGCGCCAGCAGCCAATCTGGGGCGACAGGGAATCTAGAGAATGAGCAGTTCTTC
CDR3: CASSQSGATGNLENEQFF

J: TRBJ2-7
size: few
V: TRBV4-1
D: -
DNA: TGCGCCAGCAGCCAAGATTTCAGGGTCGAGCAGTACTTC
CDR3: CASSQDFRVEQYF

J: TRBJ2-3
size: -
V: TRBV5-1
D: -
DNA: TGCGCCAGCAATATGGGGCTAGTGCCCTTCACAGATACGCAGTATTTT
CDR3: CASNMGLVPFTDTQYF

J: TRBJ1-2
size: -
V: TRBV24-1
D: -
DNA: TGTGCCACCAGTGATTCATTTCGGGCAGGCGGCTACACCTTC
CDR3: CATSDSFRAGGYTF

J: TRBJ2-2
size: -
V: TRBV27
D: TRBD1
DNA: TGTGCCAGCAGGATGACAGGGGCGAACACCGGGGAGCTGTTTTTT
CDR3: CASRMTGANTGELFF

J: TRBJ2-1
size: -
V: TRBV25-1
D: TRBD2
DNA: TGTGCCAGCAGTGAGCCGGGACTAGCGGTAAACAATGAGCAGTTCTTC
CDR3: CASSEPGLAVNNEQFF

J: TRBJ2-7
size: -
V: TRBV5-1
D: -
DNA: TGCGCCAGCAGCTTGGCGTCCGGGGCTCGCGAGCAGTACTTC
CDR3: CASSLASGAREQYF

J: TRBJ2-1
size: few
V: TRBV12-3/TRBV12-4
D: -
DNA: TGTGCCAGCAGTTTGGGGGGCAGGGTAGTGGTCAATGAGCAGTTCTTC
CDR3: CASSLGGRVVVNEQFF

J: TRBJ2-7
size: -
V: TRBV6-2/TRBV6-3
D: -
DNA: TGTGCCAGCGGGTGGATGTACGAGCAGTACTTC
CDR3: CASGWMYEQYF

J: TRBJ1-5
size: few
V: TRBV20-1
D: -
DNA: TGCAGTGCTAGAGATCCCAGGGGTGGTCAGCCCCAGCATTTT
CDR3: CSARDPRGGQPQHF

J: TRBJ1-4
size: few
V: TRBV5-1
D: TRBD1
DNA: TGCGCCAGCAGCACCGGACAGGCCGTTAGGTTT
CDR3: CASSTGQAVRF

J: TRBJ1-2
size: few
V: TRBV6-1
D: TRBD1
DNA: TGTGCCAGCACCTTAGGGACAGGCTATGGCTACACCTTC
CDR3: CASTLGTGYGYTF

J: TRBJ1-5
size: -
V: TRBV20-1
D: TRBD1
DNA: TGCAGTGCTAGAGCCACGGACAGGGGGCGATGGAATCAGCCCCAGCATTTT
CDR3: CSARATDRGRWNQPQHF

J: TRBJ2-7
size: -
V: TRBV28
D: -
DNA: TGTGCCAGCAGTCCCTCTTCCATTGTGGAATCCTACGAGCAGTACTTC
CDR3: CASSPSSIVESYEQYF

J: TRBJ2-7
size: few
V: TRBV15
D: -
DNA: TGTGCCACCAGCAGAGCTAGAAATGAGCAGTACTTC
CDR3: CATSRARNEQYF

J: TRBJ2-7
size: -
V: TRBV7-9
D: TRBD2
DNA: TGTGCCAGCAGCGGATTAGCGGGAGGGCCGGGCGAGCAGTACTTC
CDR3: CASSGLAGGPGEQYF

J: TRBJ2-7
size: few
V: TRBV7-9
D: -
DNA: TGTGCCAGCAGCTCCCCAACAGGGATCTACGAGCAGTACTTC
CDR3: CASSSPTGIYEQYF

J: TRBJ2-7
size: many
V: TRBV5-1
D: -
DNA: TGCGCCAGCAGCTTGGGACCAGGTGTATCCTACGAGCAGTACTTC
CDR3: CASSLGPGVSYEQYF

J: TRBJ2-7
size: -
V: TRBV6-1
D: -
DNA: TGTGCCAGCGCGCAGCTAGGGTTCCACGAGCAGTACTTC
CDR3: CASAQLGFHEQYF

J: TRBJ2-7
size: -
V: TRBV10-3
D: -
DNA: TGTGCCATCAGTGAGTCGAAGGGGACCGAGCAGTACTTC
CDR3: CAISESKGTEQYF

J: TRBJ2-1
size: many
V: TRBV10-3
D: TRBD2
DNA: TGTGCCATCAGTGAAAGGACTAGCGGGATTCAGTTCTTC
CDR3: CAISERTSGIQFF

J: TRBJ2-1
size: -
V: TRBV20-1
D: -
DNA: TGCAGTTCTATGCGGGACGCACACAATGAGCAGTTCTTC
CDR3: CSSMRDAHNEQFF

J: TRBJ2-1
size: many
V: TRBV20-1
D: -
DNA: TGCAGTGCTAGGGGGGCGGAGGGGTCCTACAATGAGCAGTTCTTC
CDR3: CSARGAEGSYNEQFF

J: TRBJ2-7
size: -
V: TRBV25-1
D: TRBD2
DNA: TGTGCCAGCAGTACCGGGACTAGCTACTACGAGCAGTACTTC
CDR3: CASSTGTSYYEQYF

J: TRBJ2-2
size: -
V: TRBV27
D: -
DNA: TGTGCCAGCAGTTTAGGACTGGAGAACACCGGGGAGCTGTTTTTT
CDR3: CASSLGLENTGELFF

J: TRBJ2-7
size: few
V: TRBV18
D: TRBD2
DNA: TGTGCCAGCTCGGTGGGACTAGCGGGAGGGCGTCTCCACGAGCAGTACTTC
CDR3: CASSVGLAGGRLHEQYF

J: TRBJ2-5
size: many
V: TRBV12-3/TRBV12-4
D: TRBD2
DNA: TGTGCCAGCAGTCTTTCGGGACTAGCGGTTAGAGCGGTAACCCAGTACTTC
CDR3: CASSLSGLAVRAVTQYF

J: TRBJ1-1
size: many
V: TRBV12-3/TRBV12-4
D: -
DNA: TGTGCCAGCAACCAACAGCCTCGGACTGAAGCTTTCTTT
CDR3: CASNQQPRTEAFF

J: TRBJ2-2
size: -
V: TRBV4-1
D: TRBD2
DNA: TGCGCCAGCAGCCCTCGGACTAGCGGGAGGGCTGCCACCGGGGAGCTGTTTTTT
CDR3: CASSPRTSGRAATGELFF

J: TRBJ2-1
size: -
V: TRBV7-3
D: TRBD2
DNA: TGTGCCAGCAGCTTTAGCGGGAGTCACAATGAGCAGTTCTTC
CDR3: CASSFSGSHNEQFF

J: TRBJ2-1
size: -
V: TRBV5-1
D: TRBD2
DNA: TGCGCCAGCAGCCTTGACGCAGCACTAGGACTAGCGGTCTACAATGAGCAGTTCTTC
CDR3: CASSLDAALGLAVYNEQFF

J: TRBJ2-1
size: many
V: TRBV20-1
D: -
DNA: TGCAGTGCTAGCGGCGTCGGAGCCGCCCCTGTCAATGAGCAGTTCTTC
CDR3: CSASGVGAAPVNEQFF

J: TRBJ2-3
size: few
V: TRBV19
D: -
DNA: TGTGCCAGCGCTGGGGGCGCGAACACAGATACGCAGTATTTT
CDR3: CASAGGANTDTQYF